One and the same sample provided the 20 T cell receptor beta chains below, sequenced in a study of T cells in Graves' hyperthyroidism and ophthalmopathy. Researchers took RNA transcripts and amplified the TCR beta CDR3 regions from them. Using the HTBI primer set, a first-round RT-PCR was run on the TCR CDR3. One entry per CDR3 protein results from TCRdb running MiXCR on the multiplex PCR reads. The repertoire holds a few hundred thousand distinct CDR3 sequences, with approximately 17% as singletons. Input material: blood. These receptors came from a woman aged 55-75 years with Graves' ophthalmopathy.

This clonotype came up many times. The chain links TRBV7-2 to TRBJ2-4; the D is unclear. CDR3 length: 13 residues. CDR1 is SGHTA, CDR2 FQGNSA, per germline. V shed 5 bases and J shed 6 bases, with 11 bases lying between them. The CDR3 spells CASSANTRNIQYF. CDR3 coding DNA: TGTGCCAGCAGCGCAAACACCAGAAACATTCAGTACTTC.

This clonotype has ten or more counts. V usage is TRBV2 and J usage is TRBJ2-7; D ambiguous. V lost 3 bases and J lost 2, with 8 bases in between. Germline V gives CDR1 SNHLY, CDR2 FYNNEI. This CDR3 is built from 13 residues. The CDR3 DNA is TGTGCCAGCAGTGAGCCGGGTCCCTACGAGCAGTACTTC. Its protein product is CASSEPGPYEQYF.

This clonotype appeared many times. The chain combines TRBV18 with TRBJ2-5; the D call may be TRBD1 or TRBD2 (5 bases each). Trimming pared 3 bases from V and 1 base from J, leaving 12 bases between. The CDR3 sequence is 15 residues long. Germline V CDR1 and CDR2: KGHSH, LQKENI. CDR3 in DNA: TGTGCCAGCTCACCGAGGGGCGGGTTCCAAGAGACCCAGTACTTC. It encodes CASSPRGGFQETQYF.

This clonotype was seen a handful of times. The chain employs TRBV6-2 or TRBV6-3 and TRBJ1-4, with 7 bases lining up with TRBD1. The CDR3 is made up of 16 amino acids. V lost 0 bases, J lost 8 bases, and 9 bases stayed unmatched. CDR1 is MNHEY and CDR2 is SVGEGT in the germline V gene. CDR3 coding DNA: TGTGCCAGCAGTTACTCGAGGACAGGACGGCGGGAAAAACTGTTTTTT. Translating it yields CASSYSRTGRREKLFF.

This clonotype was found many times. The rearrangement joins TRBV12-3 or TRBV12-4 to TRBJ1-6; D gene uncertain. V shed 7 bases and J shed 4 bases, with 11 bases lying between them. This CDR3 has 14 residues. The DNA for the CDR3 is TGTGCCAGCAAACACCACGAGTATAATTCACCCCTCCACTTT. It encodes CASKHHEYNSPLHF.

CDR3 nucleotides: TGCGCCAGCAGCCAATTACTAGCGGGGGGAGAGACCCAGTACTTC. Amino acid sequence: CASSQLLAGGETQYF. The rearrangement joins TRBV4-3 to TRBJ2-5; 12 bases line up with TRBD2. Losses at the gene ends were 2 bases for V and 4 bases for J; bases not matched to a gene: 2. The CDR3 is 15 amino acids. Germline lookup yields CDR1 LGHNA and CDR2 YSLEER.

This clonotype showed up many times. The CDR3 here is CASSPPRRSYSSYEQYF. Written as DNA, the CDR3 is TGTGCCAGCAGCCCTCCTCGTAGATCCTACAGCTCCTACGAGCAGTACTTC. The chain uses TRBV7-9 and TRBJ2-7; D is ambiguous. There are 17 residues in the CDR3. Germline CDR1 and CDR2: SEHNR and FQNEAQ (reference sequence). Trimming stripped 5 bases from V and 0 bases from J, with 20 bases between.

J is TRBJ1-4 and V is TRBV5-6, with D uncertain. CDR3 length equals 14 residues. The V and J ends lost 0 bases and 6 bases respectively, with 9 bases between them. The germline CDR1 and CDR2 sequences are SGHDT and YYEEEE. CDR3 protein: CASSLAGFHEKLFF. CDR3 DNA sequence: TGTGCCAGCAGCTTGGCGGGATTTCATGAAAAACTGTTTTTT.

This clonotype has a count of ten or more. CDR3 nucleotides: TGTGCCAGCAGTCCCTCCGTCCGGCCGGGCAATGAGCAGTTCTTC. This gives the protein CASSPSVRPGNEQFF. J is TRBJ2-1 and V is TRBV7-9; D call uncertain. Germline assignment: CDR1 SEHNR and CDR2 FQNEAQ (reference sequence). The CDR3 has 15 amino acids. The germline V and J ends were trimmed by 6 bases and 6 bases, with 18 bases remaining between them.

This clonotype showed up many times. The V and J genes are TRBV28 and TRBJ2-1; D unresolved. Deletions cut 2 bases from V and 8 bases from J, with 4 bases between. Germline V lookup: CDR1 MDHEN, CDR2 SYDVKM. The CDR3 extends over 11 amino acids. DNA of the CDR3: TGTGCCAGCAGTTTAGTTGATGAGCAGTTCTTC. Translated, it gives CASSLVDEQFF.

This clonotype was recorded many times. This chain uses TRBV11-2 with TRBJ2-7; TRBD1 agrees at 8 bases. CDR1 is SGHAT, CDR2 FQNNGV, per germline. The CDR3 length is 15 residues. Trimming removed 5 bases from V and 2 bases from J; junction bases left unmatched: 8. CDR3 bases: TGTGCCAGCAGCGAAGGGACAGGTTCTCCCTACGAGCAGTACTTC. Its translation: CASSEGTGSPYEQYF.

This clonotype turned up a few times. The chain links TRBV6-1 to TRBJ2-3; D is undetermined. Between the trimmed V and J ends, which lost 5 bases and 2 bases, there was a span of 17 bases. Germline lookup yields CDR1 MNHNS and CDR2 SASEGT. This CDR3 has 16 amino acids. CDR3 in amino acids: CASSKNPRIPTDTQYF. The CDR3 coding sequence is TGTGCCAGCAGTAAAAATCCTAGAATCCCCACAGATACGCAGTATTTT.

This clonotype was detected many times. V gene TRBV5-8 combines with J gene TRBJ1-2, with 8 bases aligning to TRBD1. Germline V gene lookup returns CDR1 SGHTS and CDR2 YDEGEE. There are 14 residues in the CDR3. Losses at the gene ends were 0 bases for V and 6 bases for J; bases not matched to a gene: 4. CDR3 nucleotides: TGTGCCAGCAGCTTGGAGGGACAGGTGGATGGCTACACCTTC. Translated, it gives CASSLEGQVDGYTF.

This clonotype was detected many times. V is TRBV7-2 and J is TRBJ2-1; D gene uncertain. The CDR3 length is 15 residues. V lost 2 bases and J 4 bases, leaving 12 bases between the germline ends. Germline V gene sequence: CDR1 SGHTA, CDR2 FQGNSA. The CDR3 DNA reads TGTGCCAGCAGCTTACTTAACGGCCCGTACAATGAGCAGTTCTTC. Amino acid sequence: CASSLLNGPYNEQFF.

This clonotype showed up many times. V usage is TRBV5-1 and J usage is TRBJ2-2, with D unclear. CDR3 size: 14 residues. The germline V gene has CDR1 SGHRS and CDR2 YFSETQ. The V gene lost 3 bases and the J gene lost 0 bases, with 6 bases spanning the gap. The CDR3 bases are TGCGCCAGCAGCTATGACCCGAACACCGGGGAGCTGTTTTTT. It translates to CASSYDPNTGELFF. The whole variable domain, filled in from reference TRBV5-1 and TRBJ2-2, reads KAGVTQTPRYLIKTRGQQVTLSCSPISGHRSVSWYQQTPGQGLQFLFEYFSETQRNKGNFPGRFSGRQFSNSRSEMNVSTLELGDSALYLCASSYDPNTGELFFGEGSRLTVL.

The V call is TRBV5-1, the J call TRBJ2-5; D ambiguous. The V gene's germline CDR1 is SGHRS and CDR2 YFSETQ. This CDR3 region has 15 residues. V was shortened by 0 bases and J by 2 bases, with 11 bases between the two germline ends. The CDR3 nucleotides are TGCGCCAGCAGCTTGGTCCAGCCATTACAAGAGACCCAGTACTTC. It encodes CASSLVQPLQETQYF.

This clonotype appeared once. The CDR3 does not end in the conserved phenylalanine or tryptophan, so this is likely a read error. The V and J genes are TRBV24-1 and TRBJ2-5; D unclear. This CDR3 spans 12 amino acids. Trimming left V 4 bases short and J 0 bases short, with 2 bases between. Germline loops: CDR1 KGHDR, CDR2 SFDVKD. CDR3: CATSENQETQYL. CDR3 sequence (DNA): TGTGCCACCAGTGAGAACCAAGAGACCCAGTACCTC.

V and J are TRBV28 and TRBJ2-1; TRBD2 might be the D (6 bases). V was trimmed by 2 bases and J by 6 bases, leaving 23 bases between them. Germline V lookup: CDR1 MDHEN, CDR2 SYDVKM. The CDR3 length is 18 residues. The DNA for the CDR3 is TGTGCCAGCAGTTTAGAGCGGGTGTGGGGTGGCACCTGCAATGAGCAGTTCTTC. It codes for CASSLERVWGGTCNEQFF.

This clonotype was detected a few times. The chain has TRBV5-1 and TRBJ1-1; 9 bases agree with TRBD1. V was pared by 5 bases and J by 1 base, with 3 bases of the junction left unmatched. CDR3 length: 14 amino acids. Germline CDR1 reads SGHRS; CDR2 reads YFSETQ. CDR3 sequence reads: CASRRDRENTEAFF. In nucleotides, the CDR3 is TGCGCCAGCAGGCGGGACAGGGAGAACACTGAAGCTTTCTTT.

This clonotype has ten or more counts. This chain uses TRBV7-2 with TRBJ2-1; 11 bases are a match to TRBD2. The length of the CDR3 is 12 residues. Looked up from germline, CDR1 is SGHTA and CDR2 is FQGNSA. V trimming: 5 bases; J trimming: 13 bases; junction bases outside the gene matches: 4. The CDR3 DNA reads TGTGCCAGCAGCCCAACTAGCGGGGGCCAGTTCTTC. Amino acid sequence: CASSPTSGGQFF.